Listed below are T cell receptor beta chains from one sample, sequenced in a study of radiotherapy plus CTLA-4 blockade in lung cancer. The table came from immunoSEQ multiplex PCR; TCRdb's copy has only in-frame clones and leaves some out. The sample lists about 36,000 clones, roughly 72% occurring once. The sample here was peripheral blood, taken from a patient treated with radiotherapy plus ipilimumab. The receptors were sampled from a human donor with non-small cell lung cancer who had stable disease on radiotherapy plus ipilimumab. Both conserved end residues are part of each CDR3. Fields, in order: V gene, J gene, clone size, D gene, CDR3 protein, CDR3 DNA. D genes are given only for firm matches. The size of a clone is reported for some rows only, either as once, few or many, or as a class for expanded clones.

V: TRBV5-4
J: TRBJ1-3
size: .
D: TRBD1
CDR3: CASSLGQGGNTIYF
DNA: TGTGCCAGCAGCTTGGGACAGGGAGGAAACACCATATATTTT

V: TRBV7-6
J: TRBJ2-5
size: .
D: TRBD2
CDR3: CASSLAVASGGRETQYF
DNA: TGTGCCAGCAGCTTAGCGGTGGCTAGCGGGGGTCGAGAGACCCAGTACTTC

V: TRBV5-1
J: TRBJ2-1
size: .
D: .
CDR3: CASTAEGNEQFF
DNA: TGCGCCAGCACGGCGGAAGGCAATGAGCAGTTCTTC

V: TRBV5-4
J: TRBJ2-5
size: few
D: TRBD1
CDR3: CASSRTGQETQYF
DNA: TGTGCCAGCAGCAGGACAGGTCAAGAGACCCAGTACTTC

V: TRBV5-8
J: TRBJ2-5
size: .
D: .
CDR3: CASSFRGQETQYF
DNA: TGTGCCAGCAGCTTCCGGGGACAAGAGACCCAGTACTTC

V: TRBV4-1
J: TRBJ2-2
size: once
D: .
CDR3: CASRLTENTGELFF
DNA: TGCGCCAGCAGACTGACAGAGAACACCGGGGAGCTGTTTTTT

V: TRBV19
J: TRBJ2-2
size: once
D: .
CDR3: CASSIDGSGTGELFF
DNA: TGTGCCAGTAGTATCGATGGTTCGGGCACCGGGGAGCTGTTTTTT

V: TRBV5-1
J: TRBJ2-5
size: .
D: .
CDR3: CASSFLTGAQETQYF
DNA: TGCGCCAGCAGTTTTCTGACAGGAGCTCAAGAGACCCAGTACTTC

V: TRBV10-1
J: TRBJ2-3
size: .
D: TRBD1
CDR3: CASSPGQGSTDTQYF
DNA: TGCGCCAGCAGCCCGGGACAGGGGTCCACAGATACGCAGTATTTT

V: TRBV11-3
J: TRBJ1-2
size: .
D: TRBD1
CDR3: CASSLGAGGIDGYTF
DNA: TGTGCCAGCAGCTTAGGGGCAGGGGGGATCGATGGCTACACCTTC

V: TRBV7-9
J: TRBJ1-1
size: .
D: TRBD1
CDR3: CASSFRGQGATEAFF
DNA: TGTGCCAGCAGCTTTAGAGGGCAGGGGGCCACTGAAGCTTTCTTT

V: TRBV5-1
J: TRBJ1-1
size: few
D: TRBD1
CDR3: CASSSLTGVTEAFF
DNA: TGCGCCAGCAGCTCCCTGACAGGGGTGACTGAAGCTTTCTTT

V: TRBV5-1
J: TRBJ1-1
size: .
D: .
CDR3: CASSPTGEAYTEAFF
DNA: TGCGCCAGCAGCCCGACGGGGGAGGCGTACACTGAAGCTTTCTTT